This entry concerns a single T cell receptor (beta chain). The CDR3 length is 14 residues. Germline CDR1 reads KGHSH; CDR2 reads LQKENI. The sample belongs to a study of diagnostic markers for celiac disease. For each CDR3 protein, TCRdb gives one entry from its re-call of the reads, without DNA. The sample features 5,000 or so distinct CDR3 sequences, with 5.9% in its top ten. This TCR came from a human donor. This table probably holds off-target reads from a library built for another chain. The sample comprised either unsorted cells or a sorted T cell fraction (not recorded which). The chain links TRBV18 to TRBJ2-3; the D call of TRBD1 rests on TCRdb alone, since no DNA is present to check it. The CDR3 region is CASSSGTGGDTQYF. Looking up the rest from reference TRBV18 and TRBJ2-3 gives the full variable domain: NAGVMQNPRHLVRRRGQEARLRCSPMKGHSHVYWYRQLPEEGLKFMVYLQKENIIDESGMPKERFSAEFPKEGPSILRIQQVVRGDSAAYFCASSSGTGGDTQYFGPGTRLTVL.